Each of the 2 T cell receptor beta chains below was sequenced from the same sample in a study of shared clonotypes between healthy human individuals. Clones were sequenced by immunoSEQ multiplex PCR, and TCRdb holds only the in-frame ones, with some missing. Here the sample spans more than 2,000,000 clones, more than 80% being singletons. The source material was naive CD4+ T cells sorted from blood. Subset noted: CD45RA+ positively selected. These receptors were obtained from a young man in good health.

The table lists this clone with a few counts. CDR3: CASSSVWTGMAADTQYF. CDR3 in DNA: TGTGCCAGCAGCTCGGTCTGGACAGGGATGGCCGCAGATACGCAGTATTTT. The chain links TRBV7-9 to TRBJ2-3, with TRBD1 matching over 8 bases. This CDR3 is built from 17 residues. Germline assignment: CDR1 SEHNR and CDR2 FQNEAQ (reference sequence). V trimming: 4 bases; J trimming: 4 bases; junction bases outside the gene matches: 13.

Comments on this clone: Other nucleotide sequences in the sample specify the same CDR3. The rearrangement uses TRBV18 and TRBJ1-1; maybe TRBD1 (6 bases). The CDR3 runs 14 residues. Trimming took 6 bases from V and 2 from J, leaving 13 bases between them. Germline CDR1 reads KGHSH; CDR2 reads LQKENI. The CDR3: CASSPGTSNTEAFF. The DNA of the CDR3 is TGTGCCAGCTCCCCAGGGACAAGCAACACTGAAGCTTTCTTT.